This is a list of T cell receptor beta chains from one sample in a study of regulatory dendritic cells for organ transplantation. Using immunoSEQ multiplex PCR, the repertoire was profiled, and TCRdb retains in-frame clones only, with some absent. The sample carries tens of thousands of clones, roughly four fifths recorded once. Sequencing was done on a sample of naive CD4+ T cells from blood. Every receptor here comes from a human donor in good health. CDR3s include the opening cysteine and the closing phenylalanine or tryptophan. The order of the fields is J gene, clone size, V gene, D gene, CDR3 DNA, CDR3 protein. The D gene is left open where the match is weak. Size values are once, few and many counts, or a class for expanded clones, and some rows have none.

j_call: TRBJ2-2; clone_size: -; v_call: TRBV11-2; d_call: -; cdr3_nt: TGTGCCAGCAGCTTAGGGGGGCTAGTGGGCTTCACCGGGGAGCTGTTTTTT; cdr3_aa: CASSLGGLVGFTGELFF
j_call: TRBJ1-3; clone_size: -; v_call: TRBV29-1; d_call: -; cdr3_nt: TGCAGCGTCGGTTTCGCAGGGTTTGGAAACACCATATATTTT; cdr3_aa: CSVGFAGFGNTIYF
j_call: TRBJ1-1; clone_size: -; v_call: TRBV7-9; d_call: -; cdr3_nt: TGTGCCAGCAGCATGGACAGAAACACTGAAGCTTTCTTT; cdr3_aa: CASSMDRNTEAFF
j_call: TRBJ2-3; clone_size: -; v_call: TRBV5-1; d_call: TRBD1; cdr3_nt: TGCGCCAGCACCTTCAACATTTTGGGACAGCGTAGCACAGATACGCAGTATTTT; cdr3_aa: CASTFNILGQRSTDTQYF
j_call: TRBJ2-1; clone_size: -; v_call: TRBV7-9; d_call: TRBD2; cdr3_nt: TGTGCCAGCAGCCCGGGGGGGGCCAATGAGCAGTTCTTC; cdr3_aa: CASSPGGANEQFF
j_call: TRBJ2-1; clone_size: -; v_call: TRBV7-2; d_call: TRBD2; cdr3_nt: TGTGCCAGCAGCTTAAGGGGACTAGATCCCAATGAGCAGTTCTTC; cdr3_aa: CASSLRGLDPNEQFF
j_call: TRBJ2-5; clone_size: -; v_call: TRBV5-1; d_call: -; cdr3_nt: TGCGCCAGCAGCAAAACAGGAGACCCACAAGAGACCCAGTACTTC; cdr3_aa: CASSKTGDPQETQYF
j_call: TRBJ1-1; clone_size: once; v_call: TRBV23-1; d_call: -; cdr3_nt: TGCGCCAGCAGTCCATCCAGTTTCATGAACACTGAAGCTTTCTTT; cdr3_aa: CASSPSSFMNTEAFF
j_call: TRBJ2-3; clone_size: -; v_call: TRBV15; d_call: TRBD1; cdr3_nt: TGTGCCACCAGCAGGGGGACAGAGCCAGATACGCAGTATTTT; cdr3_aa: CATSRGTEPDTQYF
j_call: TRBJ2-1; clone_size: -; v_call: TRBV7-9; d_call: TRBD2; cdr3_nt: TGTGCCAGCAGCCCCGGGACTAGCGGGGGGGACAATGAGCAGTTCTTC; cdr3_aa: CASSPGTSGGDNEQFF
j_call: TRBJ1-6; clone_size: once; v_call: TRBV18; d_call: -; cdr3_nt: TGTGCCAGCTCACCACTCTCAGGGATCGGTTCACCCCTCCACTTT; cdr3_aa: CASSPLSGIGSPLHF
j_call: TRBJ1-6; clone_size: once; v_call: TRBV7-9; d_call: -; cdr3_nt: TGTGCCAGCAGCTTACCCCGGAGGGATTCACCCCTCCACTTT; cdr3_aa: CASSLPRRDSPLHF
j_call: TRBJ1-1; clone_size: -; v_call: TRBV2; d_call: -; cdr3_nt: TGTGCCAGCACTGAGAGGGGAGGGAGCACTGAAGCTTTCTTT; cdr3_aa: CASTERGGSTEAFF
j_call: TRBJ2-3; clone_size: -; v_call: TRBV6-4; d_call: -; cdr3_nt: TGTGCCAGCAGTGAGCGTCTAGGAGATACGCAGTATTTT; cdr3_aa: CASSERLGDTQYF
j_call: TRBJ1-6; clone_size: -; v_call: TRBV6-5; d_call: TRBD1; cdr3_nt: TGTGCCAGCAGTTTCTTAGGGGGCCGGCGACATTCACCCCTCCACTTT; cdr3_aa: CASSFLGGRRHSPLHF